This T cell receptor beta chain was sequenced during a study of blood T cell repertoires in COVID-19. Study as a whole: Sites in the United States, Italy and Spain provided acute and convalescent COVID-19 samples.

Assay used: immunoSEQ multiplex PCR; TCRdb lists only in-frame clones, some missing. Among roughly 390,000 clones listed, over 75% were seen once. Germline CDR1 MGHRA, CDR2 YSYEKL. The CDR3 sequence is 16 residues long. Trimming left V 4 bases short and J 2 bases short, with 12 bases between. Seattle cases were enrolled at active infection and followed longitudinally. The source material was peripheral blood. The rearrangement joins TRBV4-1 to TRBJ2-6; a weak D match, TRBD1 (6 bases). This TCR was recovered from a woman aged 30 to 39 with COVID-19, enrolled during active disease. The CDR3 DNA is TGCGCCAGCAGCCCGCAGGGGTTTCCTGGGGCCAACGTCCTGACTTTC. This encodes CASSPQGFPGANVLTF.